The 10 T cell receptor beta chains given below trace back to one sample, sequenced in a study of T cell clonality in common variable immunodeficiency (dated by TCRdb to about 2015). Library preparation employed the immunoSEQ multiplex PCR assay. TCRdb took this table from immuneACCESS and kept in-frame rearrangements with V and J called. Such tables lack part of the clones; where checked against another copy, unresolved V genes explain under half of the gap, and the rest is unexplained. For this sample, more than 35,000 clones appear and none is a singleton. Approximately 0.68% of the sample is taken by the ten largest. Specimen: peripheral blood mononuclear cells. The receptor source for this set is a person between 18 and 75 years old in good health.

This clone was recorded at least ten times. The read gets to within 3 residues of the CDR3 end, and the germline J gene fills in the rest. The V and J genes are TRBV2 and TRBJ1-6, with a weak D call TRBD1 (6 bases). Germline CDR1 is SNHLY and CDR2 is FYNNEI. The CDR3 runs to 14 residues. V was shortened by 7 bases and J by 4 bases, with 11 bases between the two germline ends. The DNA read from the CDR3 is TGTGCCAGCACCCAAGGGGGATATAATTCACCC. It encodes CASTQGGYNSP. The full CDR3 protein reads CASTQGGYNSPLHF. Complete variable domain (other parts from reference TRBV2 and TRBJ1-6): EPEVTQTPSHQVTQMGQEVILRCVPISNHLYFYWYRQILGQKVEFLVSFYNNEISEKSEIFDDQFSVERPDGSNFTLKIRSTKLEDSAMYFCASTQGGYNSPLHFGNGTRLTVT.

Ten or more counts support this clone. The covered CDR3 bases are TGTGCCAGCAGCTTAACAGGGTGGCAGAACACTGAA. Translating it yields CASSLTGWQNTE. The complete CDR3 protein is CASSLTGWQNTEAFF. The chain is built from TRBV5-6 and TRBJ1-1; possibly TRBD1 for D (6 bases). Read sequence stops 3 residues before the CDR3 end, and the germline J gene provides the missing end. CDR1 is SGHDT and CDR2 is YYEEEE in the germline V gene. CDR3 length: 15 amino acids. Trimming took off 2 bases at V and 1 base at J, with 12 bases between the two ends.

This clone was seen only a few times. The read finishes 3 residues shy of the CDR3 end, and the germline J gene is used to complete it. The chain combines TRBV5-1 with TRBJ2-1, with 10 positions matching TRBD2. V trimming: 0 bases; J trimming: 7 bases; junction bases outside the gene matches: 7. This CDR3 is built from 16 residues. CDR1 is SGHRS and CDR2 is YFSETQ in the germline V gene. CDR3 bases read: TGCGCCAGCAGCTTGGCGCTAGCGGGAGTGGGGAATGAG. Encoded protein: CASSLALAGVGNE. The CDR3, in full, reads CASSLALAGVGNEQFF.

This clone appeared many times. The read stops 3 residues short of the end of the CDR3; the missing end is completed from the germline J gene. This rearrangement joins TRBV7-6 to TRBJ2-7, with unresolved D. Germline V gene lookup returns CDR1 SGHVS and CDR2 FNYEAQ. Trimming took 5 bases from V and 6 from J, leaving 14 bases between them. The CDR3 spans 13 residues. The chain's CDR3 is CASSPIIRGEQYF. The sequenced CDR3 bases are TGTGCCAGCAGCCCGATTATCCGAGGCGAG.

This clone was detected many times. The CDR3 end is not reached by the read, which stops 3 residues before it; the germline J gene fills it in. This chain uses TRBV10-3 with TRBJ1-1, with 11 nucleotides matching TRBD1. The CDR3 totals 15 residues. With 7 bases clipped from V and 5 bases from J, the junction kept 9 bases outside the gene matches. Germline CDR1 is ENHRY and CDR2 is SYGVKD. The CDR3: CAITTRTGGETEAFF. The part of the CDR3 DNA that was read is TGTGCCATCACCACTAGGACAGGGGGCGAGACTGAA.

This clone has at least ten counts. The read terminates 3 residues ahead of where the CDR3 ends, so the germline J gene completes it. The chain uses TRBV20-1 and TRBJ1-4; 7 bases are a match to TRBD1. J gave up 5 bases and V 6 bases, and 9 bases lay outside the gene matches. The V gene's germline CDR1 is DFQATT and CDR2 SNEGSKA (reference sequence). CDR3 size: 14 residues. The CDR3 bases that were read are TGCAGTGCCACCGGGAGGGGGCGAAATGAAAAA. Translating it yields CSATGRGRNEK. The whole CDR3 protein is CSATGRGRNEKLFF.

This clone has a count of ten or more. This chain's CDR3 is CASNRGTGDGYTF. The covered CDR3 bases are TGTGCCAGTAATCGAGGGACAGGGGATGGC. The chain employs TRBV19 and TRBJ1-2; 10 bases line up with TRBD1. Coverage ceases 3 residues before the CDR3 finishes, and the germline J gene fills in the end. The CDR3 is 13 residues long. After removal of 7 bases from V and 6 bases from J, the junction contained 5 bases not matched to a gene. Germline assignment: CDR1 LNHDA and CDR2 SQIVND (reference sequence).

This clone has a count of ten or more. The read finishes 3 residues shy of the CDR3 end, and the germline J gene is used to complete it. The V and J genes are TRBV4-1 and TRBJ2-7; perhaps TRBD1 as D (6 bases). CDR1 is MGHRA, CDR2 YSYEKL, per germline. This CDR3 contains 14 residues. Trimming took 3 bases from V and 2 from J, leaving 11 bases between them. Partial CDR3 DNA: TGCGCCAGCAGCCAGTTAGGGGGAGCCTACGAG. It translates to CASSQLGGAYE. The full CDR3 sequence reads CASSQLGGAYEQYF.

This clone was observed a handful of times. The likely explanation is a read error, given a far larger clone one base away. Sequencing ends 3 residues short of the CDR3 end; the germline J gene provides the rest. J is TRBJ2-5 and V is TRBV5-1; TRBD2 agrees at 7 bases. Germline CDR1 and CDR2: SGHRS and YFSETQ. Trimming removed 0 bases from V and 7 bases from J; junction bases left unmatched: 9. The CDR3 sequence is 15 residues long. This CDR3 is CASSLAGEGMGTQYF. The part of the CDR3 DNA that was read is TGCGCCAGCAGCTTGGCCGGGGAGGGAATGGGGACC.

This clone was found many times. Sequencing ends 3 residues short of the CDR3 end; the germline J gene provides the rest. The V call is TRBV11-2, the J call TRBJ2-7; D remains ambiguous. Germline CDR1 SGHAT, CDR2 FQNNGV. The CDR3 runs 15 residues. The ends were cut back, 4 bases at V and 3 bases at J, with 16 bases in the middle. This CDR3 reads CASSWPWAAIYEQYF. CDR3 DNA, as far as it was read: TGTGCCAGCAGCTGGCCGTGGGCAGCCATCTACGAG.